The 29 T cell receptor beta chains listed next were all sequenced from one sample in a study of CD8 T cells in ankylosing spondylitis. A single record per CDR3 protein comes from TCRdb applying MiXCR to the 5' RACE reads. Of 30,000 to 45,000 distinct CDR3 sequences in the sample, 9% to 12% are singletons; the top ten hold about 16%. Material for sequencing was blood, either unsorted or a sorted T cell fraction (not recorded which). The receptor source for this set is a male donor with ankylosing spondylitis or in good health (not recorded which).

In its sample, this clonotype was seen many times. This rearrangement joins TRBV29-1 to TRBJ2-3, with D possibly matching TRBD2 (5 bases). Trimming removed 5 bases from V and 0 bases from J, with 9 bases in between. Germline CDR1 SQVTM, CDR2 ANQGSEA. This CDR3 region has 13 residues. The CDR3 coding sequence is TGCAGCGTTAAGAGCGGTAGCACAGATACGCAGTATTTT. It codes for CSVKSGSTDTQYF.

This clonotype came up many times. This chain connects TRBV15 to TRBJ2-7, with 8 bases fitting TRBD2. Trimming at V came to 3 bases and at J to 0 bases, leaving 7 bases not matched to a gene. This CDR3 contains 16 residues. Per the germline V gene, CDR1 is LNHNV and CDR2 is YYDKDF (reference sequence). The DNA of the CDR3 is TGTGCCACCAGCAGGGGACTAGGAGAGATCTCCTACGAGCAGTACTTC. It encodes CATSRGLGEISYEQYF.

This clonotype was recorded many times. The chain uses TRBV29-1 and TRBJ2-1; the match to TRBD1 covers 9 bases. CDR1 SQVTM and CDR2 ANQGSEA come from the germline V gene. CDR3 length equals 14 residues. Losses at the gene ends were 0 bases for V and 7 bases for J; bases not matched to a gene: 4. The CDR3 DNA sequence: TGCAGCGTTGAAGAACGGACAGGGGTAAATGAGCAGTTCTTC. It specifies CSVEERTGVNEQFF.

Many counts were recorded for this clonotype. This chain joins TRBV7-6 and TRBJ1-1, with D unresolved. CDR3 length: 15 residues. The ends were cut back, 0 bases at V and 0 bases at J, with 8 bases in the middle. The germline V gene encodes CDR1 SGHVS and CDR2 FNYEAQ. This CDR3 reads CASSLAGNMNTEAFF. The CDR3 DNA follows: TGTGCCAGCAGCTTAGCGGGAAACATGAACACTGAAGCTTTCTTT.

This clonotype was found many times. The V and J genes are TRBV12-3 or TRBV12-4 and TRBJ1-2, with 7 positions matching TRBD1. The CDR3 runs 14 residues. Germline trimming cut 4 bases from V and 4 bases from J; bases unmatched to any gene: 6. The CDR3 sequence is CASSSVRGIYGYTF. In DNA form, the CDR3 reads TGTGCCAGCAGTTCGGTCAGGGGGATCTATGGCTACACCTTC.

This clonotype was observed at least ten times. The rearrangement links TRBV7-9 to TRBJ2-5, with D perhaps matching TRBD1 or TRBD2 (5 bases each). Trimming took off 0 bases at V and 4 bases at J, with 6 bases between the two ends. Per germline, CDR1 SEHNR and CDR2 FQNEAQ (reference sequence). CDR3 length: 13 residues. This CDR3 is CASSLAGRETQYF. CDR3 coding DNA: TGTGCCAGCAGCTTAGCGGGACGAGAGACCCAGTACTTC.

In its sample, this clonotype was seen many times. The chain uses TRBV6-1 and TRBJ1-5; the D gene is possibly TRBD1 (5 bases). Germline values: CDR1 MNHNS, CDR2 SASEGT. The length of the CDR3 is 15 residues. The ends were cut back, 5 bases at V and 6 bases at J, with 17 bases in the middle. The CDR3 sequence is CASSPAPEGSQPQHF. In DNA, the CDR3 is TGTGCCAGCAGTCCCGCTCCAGAGGGGAGTCAGCCCCAGCATTTT.

Only one count was recorded for this clonotype. A much bigger clone sits one base away, suggesting this may be a read error. The gene calls are TRBV12-3 or TRBV12-4 and TRBJ1-4; 11 positions agree with TRBD1. The CDR3 is 18 residues long. CDR3 in DNA: TGTGCCATCAGTTTAGGGACAGGGGGGCTTGCAACTAATGAAAAACTGTTTTTT. Protein: CAISLGTGGLATNEKLFF.

This clonotype was picked up many times. The rearrangement links TRBV27 to TRBJ2-5; TRBD2 aligns across 10 bases. The CDR3 extends over 15 amino acids. Germline loops: CDR1 MNHEY, CDR2 SMNVEV (reference sequence). After removal of 6 bases from V and 4 bases from J, the junction contained 8 bases not matched to a gene. Written as DNA, the CDR3 is TGTGCCAGCAGAAGAGTAGCGGGAGGCCGAGAGACCCAGTACTTC. This gives the protein CASRRVAGGRETQYF.

In this sample, this clonotype is medium-sized. V and J are TRBV10-3 and TRBJ2-1; 11 nucleotides line up with TRBD2. V dropped 4 bases and J dropped 9; count of bases not matched to a gene: 11. CDR3 size: 16 residues. Germline V gene data show CDR1 as ENHRY and CDR2 as SYGVKD. For the CDR3, the DNA is TGTGCCATCAGTGGGGGTAGCGGGAGGGCCGCTATTGAGCAGTTCTTC. Protein product: CAISGGSGRAAIEQFF.

This clonotype has at least ten counts. This chain joins TRBV5-1 and TRBJ2-2; 12 bases align to TRBD1. V lost 5 bases and J lost 4; bases outside the gene matches: 6. Germline assignment: CDR1 SGHRS and CDR2 YFSETQ. The CDR3 contains 16 residues. The CDR3 DNA is TGCGCCAGCAGGGTCGGGACAGGGGGCTTCACCGGGGAGCTGTTTTTT. Amino acids: CASRVGTGGFTGELFF.

The genes are TRBV15 and TRBJ1-3; a weak D match, TRBD1 (6 bases). The CDR3 is made up of 15 amino acids. Per the germline V gene, CDR1 is LNHNV and CDR2 is YYDKDF (reference sequence). V was cut by 4 bases and J by 0 bases, with 10 bases left in between. CDR3 protein: CATSTDRRSGNTIYF. The DNA for the CDR3 is TGTGCCACCAGCACCGACAGGCGCTCTGGAAACACCATATATTTT.

This clonotype has at least ten counts. The chain recombines TRBV12-3 or TRBV12-4 with TRBJ2-1; D unresolved. The CDR3 consists of 12 residues. The germline V and J ends were trimmed by 5 bases and 9 bases, with 11 bases remaining between them. In nucleotides, the CDR3 is TGTGCCAGCAGTCTAGAGTTCTCTGAGCAGTTCTTC. It is translated as CASSLEFSEQFF.

This clonotype was seen ten or more times. The V call is TRBV4-3, the J call TRBJ1-3, with unresolved D. Germline-derived CDR1 and CDR2 are LGHNA and YSLEER. This CDR3 has 15 residues. Trimming took off 0 bases at V and 0 bases at J, with 6 bases between the two ends. CDR3 nucleotide sequence: TGCGCCAGCAGCCAAGATAGGTACTCTGGAAACACCATATATTTT. It yields the protein CASSQDRYSGNTIYF.

There are a few counts of this clonotype. This rearrangement joins TRBV11-3 to TRBJ2-1; the D gene is possibly TRBD1 (6 bases). Germline V gene sequence: CDR1 SGHNT, CDR2 YENEEA. Trimming shortened V by 5 bases and J by 9 bases, and 17 bases separated the two germline ends. CDR3 length: 14 amino acids. The CDR3 bases are TGTGCCAGCAGCAAGAACAGGGAGTTGGGTGAGCAGTTCTTC. This codes for CASSKNRELGEQFF.

This clonotype appeared many times. The gene calls are TRBV6-2 or TRBV6-3 and TRBJ2-7; D is possibly TRBD1 or TRBD2 (5 bases each). CDR3 size: 16 residues. Germline CDR1 MNHEY, CDR2 SVGEGT. V gave up 5 bases and J gave up 5 bases, with 22 bases separating them. Here the CDR3 DNA reads TGTGCCAGCAGTATCCCGGGACCGCGAAACCCCAACGAGCAGTACTTC. This codes for CASSIPGPRNPNEQYF.

This clonotype has ten or more counts. The chain is built from TRBV5-1 and TRBJ2-5; D not resolved. Between the trimmed V and J ends, which lost 2 bases and 0 bases, there was a span of 11 bases. The CDR3 spans 15 residues. From germline, CDR1 is SGHRS and CDR2 YFSETQ. CDR3 nucleotide sequence: TGCGCCAGCAGCTTCGAAAACTTGTACCAAGAGACCCAGTACTTC. Translation: CASSFENLYQETQYF.

This clonotype was detected ten times or more. The chain has TRBV29-1 and TRBJ1-4; D remains unclear. The CDR3 has 15 residues. Between the trimmed V and J ends, which lost 1 base and 0 bases, there was a span of 9 bases. Germline lookup yields CDR1 SQVTM and CDR2 ANQGSEA. The CDR3 loop is CSVEGTATTNEKLFF. The CDR3 DNA reads as TGCAGCGTTGAAGGGACGGCAACAACTAATGAAAAACTGTTTTTT.

Many counts were recorded for this clonotype. The chain uses TRBV19 and TRBJ2-2; D possibly uses TRBD1 or TRBD2 (7 bases each). V was cut by 6 bases and J by 2 bases, with 13 bases left in between. Germline CDR1 reads LNHDA; CDR2 reads SQIVND (reference sequence). The CDR3 length is 15 residues. Written as DNA, the CDR3 is TGTGCCAGTAGGGCAGGGGGGGCCAACACCGGGGAGCTGTTTTTT. This codes for CASRAGGANTGELFF.

This clonotype was seen many times. This chain connects TRBV5-6 to TRBJ1-6, with 7 bases aligning to TRBD1. Germline loops: CDR1 SGHDT, CDR2 YYEEEE. V lost 1 base and J lost 7; bases outside the gene matches: 5. The CDR3 spans 15 residues. The CDR3 DNA is TGTGCCAGCAGCTTGAGGGGGCTGATCAATTCACCCCTCCACTTT. Translating gives CASSLRGLINSPLHF. The complete variable domain, with remaining parts taken from reference TRBV5-6 and TRBJ1-6, reads DAGVTQSPTHLIKTRGQQVTLRCSPKSGHDTVSWYQQALGQGPQFIFQYYEEEERQRGNFPDRFSGHQFPNYSSELNVNALLLGDSALYLCASSLRGLINSPLHFGNGTRLTVT.

There are many counts of this clonotype. This chain connects TRBV7-9 to TRBJ2-1, with D unclear. The V end was cut by 1 base, the J end by 10 bases, with 17 bases between. Germline CDR1 is SEHNR and CDR2 is FQNEAQ (reference sequence). This CDR3 spans 15 amino acids. Here the CDR3 reads CASSLESWQASEQFF. In nucleotides, the CDR3 is TGTGCCAGCAGCTTAGAAAGTTGGCAGGCCAGCGAGCAGTTCTTC.

V gene TRBV18 combines with J gene TRBJ1-2; D unclear. Trimming removed 3 bases at V and 3 bases at J, with 14 bases between. Germline V CDR1 and CDR2: KGHSH, LQKENI. This CDR3 has 15 amino acids. The CDR3 sequence is CASSPRREGYYGYTF. CDR3 DNA: TGTGCCAGCTCACCTAGACGGGAGGGATACTATGGCTACACCTTC.

The V call is TRBV2, the J call TRBJ2-3, with D possibly matching TRBD2 (6 bases). The CDR3 totals 14 residues. V lost 8 bases to trimming and J lost 2 bases, with 14 bases between them. Germline-derived CDR1 and CDR2 are SNHLY and FYNNEI. CDR3 in amino acids: CASREISSTDTQYF. The CDR3 DNA follows: TGTGCCAGCCGGGAGATATCGTCCACAGATACGCAGTATTTT.

This clonotype was seen ten or more times. The genes are TRBV5-1 and TRBJ1-2, with TRBD1 matching 12 bases. CDR1 is SGHRS and CDR2 is YFSETQ in the germline V gene. The CDR3 contains 14 residues. Unmatched junction bases numbered 6, after V lost 4 bases and J lost 8 bases. CDR3 in DNA: TGCGCCAGCAGCCCGGGGACAGGGGGCTTCGGCTACACCTTC. Translation: CASSPGTGGFGYTF.

This clonotype was counted ten times or more. This chain connects TRBV11-3 to TRBJ2-1, with a tentative D call TRBD2 (6 bases). Germline CDR1 SGHNT, CDR2 YENEEA. V was cut by 0 bases and J by 6 bases, with 18 bases left in between. This CDR3 is 17 amino acids long. DNA of the CDR3: TGTGCCAGCAGCTTAGATTCGAGCGGGCCCCAGAGCAATGAGCAGTTCTTC. Its protein is CASSLDSSGPQSNEQFF.

This clonotype was found many times. This chain connects TRBV12-3 or TRBV12-4 to TRBJ1-2, with TRBD1 identical over 7 bases. The CDR3 has 13 residues. The J segment lost 5 bases and the V segment lost 8 bases, leaving 8 bases of the junction unmatched. This CDR3 is CASGRGPGYGYTF. CDR3 DNA sequence: TGTGCCAGCGGGAGGGGGCCTGGGTATGGCTACACCTTC.

This clonotype has a count of ten or more. CDR3: CASSSQGADQPQHF. Written as DNA, the CDR3 is TGTGCCAGCAGCTCACAGGGGGCGGATCAGCCCCAGCATTTT. This sequence joins TRBV7-2 and TRBJ1-5, with 9 positions matching TRBD1. Germline assignment: CDR1 SGHTA and CDR2 FQGNSA. This CDR3 has 14 residues. Trimming took 4 bases from V and 5 from J; bases not matched to a gene: 3.

The table lists this clonotype with many counts. V gene TRBV29-1 combines with J gene TRBJ2-7, with a weak D call TRBD2 (5 bases). Germline loops: CDR1 SQVTM, CDR2 ANQGSEA. This CDR3 contains 15 residues. Trimming took 2 bases from V and 2 from J, leaving 16 bases between them. CDR3 region: CSVESAGLRPYEQYF. CDR3 DNA sequence: TGCAGCGTTGAAAGTGCGGGCTTACGTCCCTACGAGCAGTACTTC.

This clonotype was recorded many times. The chain couples TRBV11-2 to TRBJ1-1; D call uncertain. The V end lost 0 bases, the J end lost 3 bases, and 8 bases lay between the germline ends. This CDR3 contains 14 residues. Looked up from germline, CDR1 is SGHAT and CDR2 is FQNNGV. The CDR3 protein is CASSLEPGYTEAFF. As DNA, the CDR3 is TGTGCCAGCAGCTTAGAACCGGGGTACACTGAAGCTTTCTTT.